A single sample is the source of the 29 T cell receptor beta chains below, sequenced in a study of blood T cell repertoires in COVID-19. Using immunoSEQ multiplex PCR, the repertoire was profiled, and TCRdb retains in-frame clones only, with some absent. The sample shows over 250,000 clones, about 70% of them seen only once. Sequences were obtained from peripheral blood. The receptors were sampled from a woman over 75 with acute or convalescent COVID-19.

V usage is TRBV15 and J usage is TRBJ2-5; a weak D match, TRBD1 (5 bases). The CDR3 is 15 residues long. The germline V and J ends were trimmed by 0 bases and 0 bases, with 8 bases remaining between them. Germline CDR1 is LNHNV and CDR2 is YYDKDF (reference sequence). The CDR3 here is CATSRDRGHQETQYF. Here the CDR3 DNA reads TGTGCCACCAGCAGAGATAGGGGCCACCAAGAGACCCAGTACTTC.

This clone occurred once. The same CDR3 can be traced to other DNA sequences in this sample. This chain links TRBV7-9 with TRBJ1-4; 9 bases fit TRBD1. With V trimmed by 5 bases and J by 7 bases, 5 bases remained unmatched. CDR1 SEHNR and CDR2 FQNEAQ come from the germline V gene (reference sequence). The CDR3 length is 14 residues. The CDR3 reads CASSPGTGIEKLFF. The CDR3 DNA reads TGTGCCAGCAGCCCAGGGACAGGGATTGAAAAACTGTTTTTT.

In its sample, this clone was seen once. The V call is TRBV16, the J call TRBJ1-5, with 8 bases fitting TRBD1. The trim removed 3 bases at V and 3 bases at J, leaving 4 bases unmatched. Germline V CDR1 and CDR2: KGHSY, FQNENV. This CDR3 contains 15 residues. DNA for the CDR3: TGTGCCAGCAGCCACTCGACAGGGGTCAATCAGCCCCAGCATTTT. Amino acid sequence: CASSHSTGVNQPQHF.

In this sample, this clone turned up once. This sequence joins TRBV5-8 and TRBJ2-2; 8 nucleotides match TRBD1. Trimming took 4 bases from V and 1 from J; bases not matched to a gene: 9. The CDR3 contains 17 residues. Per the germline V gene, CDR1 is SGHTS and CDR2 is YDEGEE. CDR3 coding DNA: TGTGCCAGCAGCCGACTTGCCGGGACAGGGAACACCGGGGAGCTGTTTTTT. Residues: CASSRLAGTGNTGELFF.

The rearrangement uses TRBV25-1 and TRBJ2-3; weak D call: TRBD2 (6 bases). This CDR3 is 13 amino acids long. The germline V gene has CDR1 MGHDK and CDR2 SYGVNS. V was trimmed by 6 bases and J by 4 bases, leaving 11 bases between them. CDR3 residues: CASRRGSADTQYF. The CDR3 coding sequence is TGTGCCAGCAGGCGGGGCAGCGCAGATACGCAGTATTTT. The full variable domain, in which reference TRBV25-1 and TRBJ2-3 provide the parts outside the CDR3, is EADIYQTPRYLVIGTGKKITLECSQTMGHDKMYWYQQDPGMELHLIHYSYGVNSTEKGDLSSESTVSRIRTEHFPLTLESARPSHTSQYLCASRRGSADTQYFGPGTRLTVL.

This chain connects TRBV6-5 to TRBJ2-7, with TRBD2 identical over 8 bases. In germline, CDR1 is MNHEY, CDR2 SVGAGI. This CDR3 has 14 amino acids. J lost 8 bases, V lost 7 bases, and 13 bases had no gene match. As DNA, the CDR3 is TGTGCCAGCAACGGGGGGGGTACCTTTCCGAAGCAGTACTTC. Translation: CASNGGGTFPKQYF.

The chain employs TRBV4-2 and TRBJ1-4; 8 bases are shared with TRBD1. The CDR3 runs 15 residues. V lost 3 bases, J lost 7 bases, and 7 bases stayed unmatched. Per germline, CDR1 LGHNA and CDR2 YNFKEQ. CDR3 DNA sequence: TGTGCCAGCAGCCATGACAGGGGTCGCAGTGAAAAACTGTTTTTT. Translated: CASSHDRGRSEKLFF.

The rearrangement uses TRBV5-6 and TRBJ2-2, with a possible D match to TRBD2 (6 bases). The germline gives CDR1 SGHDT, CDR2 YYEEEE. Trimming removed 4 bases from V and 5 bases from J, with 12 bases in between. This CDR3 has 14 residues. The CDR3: CASSRRAATGELFF. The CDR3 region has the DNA TGTGCCAGCAGCAGGAGGGCGGCGACCGGGGAGCTGTTTTTT.

The CDR3 DNA reads TGCGCCAGCAGTGAGCCGACTAGCGGGAGGAGAGGAGAGCAGTACTTC. This codes for CASSEPTSGRRGEQYF. V usage is TRBV10-2 and J usage is TRBJ2-7; 13 bases are a match to TRBD2. The V gene end was trimmed by 2 bases and the J gene end by 7 bases; junction bases not matched to a gene: 8. The CDR3 sequence is 16 residues long. Germline V lookup: CDR1 WSHSY, CDR2 SAAADI.

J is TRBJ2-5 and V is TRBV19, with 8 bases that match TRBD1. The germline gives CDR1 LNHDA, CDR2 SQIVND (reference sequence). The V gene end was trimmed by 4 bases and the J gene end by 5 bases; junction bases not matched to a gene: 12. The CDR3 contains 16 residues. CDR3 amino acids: CASSTTGDRWTETQYF. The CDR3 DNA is TGTGCCAGTAGTACAACCGGGGACAGGTGGACTGAGACCCAGTACTTC.

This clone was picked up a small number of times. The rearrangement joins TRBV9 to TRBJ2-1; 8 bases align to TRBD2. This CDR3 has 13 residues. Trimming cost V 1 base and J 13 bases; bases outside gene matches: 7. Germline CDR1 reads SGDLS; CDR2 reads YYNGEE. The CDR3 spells CASSVTSGSLQFF. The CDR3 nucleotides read TGTGCCAGCAGCGTAACTAGCGGCTCCCTACAGTTCTTC.

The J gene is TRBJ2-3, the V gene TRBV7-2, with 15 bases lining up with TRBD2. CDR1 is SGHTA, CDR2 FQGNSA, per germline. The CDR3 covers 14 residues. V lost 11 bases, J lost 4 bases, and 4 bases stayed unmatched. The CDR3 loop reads CASRTSGGADTQYF. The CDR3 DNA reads TGTGCCTCGCGGACTAGCGGGGGGGCAGATACGCAGTATTTT.

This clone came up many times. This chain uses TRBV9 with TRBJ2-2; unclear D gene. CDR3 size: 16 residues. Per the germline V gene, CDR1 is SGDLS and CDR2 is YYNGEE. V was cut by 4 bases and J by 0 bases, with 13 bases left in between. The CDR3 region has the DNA TGTGCCAGCAGCTTCTCTCAGGCGTCGAACACCGGGGAGCTGTTTTTT. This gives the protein CASSFSQASNTGELFF.

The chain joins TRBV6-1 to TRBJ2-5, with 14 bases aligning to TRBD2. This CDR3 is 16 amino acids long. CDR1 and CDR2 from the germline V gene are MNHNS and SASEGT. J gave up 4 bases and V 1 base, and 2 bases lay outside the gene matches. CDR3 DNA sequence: TGTGCCAGCAGTGAAGGACTAGCGGGGGGGTTAGAGACCCAGTACTTC. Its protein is CASSEGLAGGLETQYF.

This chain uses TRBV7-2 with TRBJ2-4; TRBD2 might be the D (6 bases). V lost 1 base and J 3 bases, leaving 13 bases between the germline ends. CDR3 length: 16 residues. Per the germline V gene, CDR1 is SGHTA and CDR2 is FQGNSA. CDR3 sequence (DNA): TGTGCCAGCAGCTTAGTGGGGGGTCTCGGCAAAAACATTCAGTACTTC. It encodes CASSLVGGLGKNIQYF.

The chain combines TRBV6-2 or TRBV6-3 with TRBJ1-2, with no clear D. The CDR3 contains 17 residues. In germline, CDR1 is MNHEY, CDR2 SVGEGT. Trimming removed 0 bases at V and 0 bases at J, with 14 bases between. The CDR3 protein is CASSYSKEKATNYGYTF. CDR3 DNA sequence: TGTGCCAGCAGTTACTCGAAGGAGAAAGCCACTAACTATGGCTACACCTTC.

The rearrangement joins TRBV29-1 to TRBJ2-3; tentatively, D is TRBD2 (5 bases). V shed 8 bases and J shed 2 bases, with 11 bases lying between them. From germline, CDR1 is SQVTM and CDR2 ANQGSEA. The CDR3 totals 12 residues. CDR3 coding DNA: TGCAGCACCCGACTAAACACAGATACGCAGTATTTT. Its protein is CSTRLNTDTQYF.

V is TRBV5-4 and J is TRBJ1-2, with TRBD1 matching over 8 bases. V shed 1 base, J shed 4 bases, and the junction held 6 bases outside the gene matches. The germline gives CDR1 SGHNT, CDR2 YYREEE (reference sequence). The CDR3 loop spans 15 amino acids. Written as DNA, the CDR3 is TGTGCCAGCAGCTTGCCCGGACAGGGATCCTATGGCTACACCTTC. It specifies CASSLPGQGSYGYTF.

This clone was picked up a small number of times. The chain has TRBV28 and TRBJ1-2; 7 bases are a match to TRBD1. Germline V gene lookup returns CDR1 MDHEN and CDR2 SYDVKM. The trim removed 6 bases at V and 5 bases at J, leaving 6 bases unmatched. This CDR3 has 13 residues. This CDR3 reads CASRSGTDYGYTF. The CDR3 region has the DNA TGTGCCAGCAGATCCGGGACAGATTATGGCTACACCTTC.

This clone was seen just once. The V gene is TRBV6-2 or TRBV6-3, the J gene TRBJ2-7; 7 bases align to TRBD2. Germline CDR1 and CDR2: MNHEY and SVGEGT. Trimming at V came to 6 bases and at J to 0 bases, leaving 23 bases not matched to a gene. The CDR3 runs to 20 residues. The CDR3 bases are TGTGCCAGCAGCCGAATTCCTTCCAGTATATGGCGGGAGAGCTCCTACGAGCAGTACTTC. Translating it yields CASSRIPSSIWRESSYEQYF.

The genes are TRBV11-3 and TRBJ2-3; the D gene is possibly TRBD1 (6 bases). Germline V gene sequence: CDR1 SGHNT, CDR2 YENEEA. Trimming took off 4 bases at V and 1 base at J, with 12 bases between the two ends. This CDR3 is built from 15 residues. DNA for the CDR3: TGTGCCAGCAGCTCCGGTGGGGGCCGCACAGATACGCAGTATTTT. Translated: CASSSGGGRTDTQYF.

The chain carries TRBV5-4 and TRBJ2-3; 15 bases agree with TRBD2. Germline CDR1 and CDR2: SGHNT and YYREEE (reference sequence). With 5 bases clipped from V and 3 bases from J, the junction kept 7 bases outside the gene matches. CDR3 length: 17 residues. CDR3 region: CASSRGGLAGGTDTQYF. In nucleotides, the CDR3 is TGTGCCAGCAGTCGCGGCGGACTAGCGGGGGGGACAGATACGCAGTATTTT. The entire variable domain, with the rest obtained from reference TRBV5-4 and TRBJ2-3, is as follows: ETGVTQSPTHLIKTRGQQVTLRCSSQSGHNTVSWYQQALGQGPQFIFQYYREEENGRGNFPPRFSGLQFPNYSSELNVNALELDDSALYLCASSRGGLAGGTDTQYFGPGTRLTVL.

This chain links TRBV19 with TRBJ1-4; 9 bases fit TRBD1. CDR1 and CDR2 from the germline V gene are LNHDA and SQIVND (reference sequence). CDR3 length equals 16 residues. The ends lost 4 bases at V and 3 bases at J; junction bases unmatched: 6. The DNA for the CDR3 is TGTGCCAGTAGTAAAACCCGGGACAGGGCTAATGAAAAACTGTTTTTT. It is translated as CASSKTRDRANEKLFF.

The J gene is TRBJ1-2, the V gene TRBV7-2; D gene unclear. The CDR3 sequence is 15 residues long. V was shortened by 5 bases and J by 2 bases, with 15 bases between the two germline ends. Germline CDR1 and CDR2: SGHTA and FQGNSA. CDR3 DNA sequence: TGTGCCAGCAGCCCCTACCCACTTCCCAACTATGGCTACACCTTC. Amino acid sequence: CASSPYPLPNYGYTF.

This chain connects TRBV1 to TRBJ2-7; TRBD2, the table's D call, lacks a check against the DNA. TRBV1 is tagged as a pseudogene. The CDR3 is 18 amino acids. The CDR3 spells CTSSQDGLAGEVDYEQYF. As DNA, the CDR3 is TGCACCAGCAGCCAAGATGGACTAGCGGGGGAGGTCGACTACGAGCAGTACTTC.

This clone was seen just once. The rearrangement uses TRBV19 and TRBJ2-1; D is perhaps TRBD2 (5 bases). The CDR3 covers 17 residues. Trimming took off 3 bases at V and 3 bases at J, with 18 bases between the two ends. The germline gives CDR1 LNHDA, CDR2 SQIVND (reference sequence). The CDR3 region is CASSIFAGGRNYNEQFF. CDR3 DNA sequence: TGTGCCAGTAGTATCTTTGCGGGCGGGCGTAACTACAATGAGCAGTTCTTC.

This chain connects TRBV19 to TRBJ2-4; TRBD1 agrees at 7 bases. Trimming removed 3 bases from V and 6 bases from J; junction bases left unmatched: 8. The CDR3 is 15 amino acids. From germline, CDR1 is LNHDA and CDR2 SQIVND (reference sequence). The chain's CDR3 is CASSMETGRTNIQYF. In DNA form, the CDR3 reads TGTGCCAGTAGTATGGAGACAGGGCGGACAAACATTCAGTACTTC.

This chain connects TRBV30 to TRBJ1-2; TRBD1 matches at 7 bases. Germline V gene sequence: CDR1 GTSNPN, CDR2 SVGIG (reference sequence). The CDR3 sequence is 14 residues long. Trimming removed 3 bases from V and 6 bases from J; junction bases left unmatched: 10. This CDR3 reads CAWSALGQVDGYTF. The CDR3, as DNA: TGTGCCTGGAGCGCCCTCGGACAGGTCGATGGCTACACCTTC. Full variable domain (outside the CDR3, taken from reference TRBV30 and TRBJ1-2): SQTIHQWPATLVQPVGSPLSLECTVEGTSNPNLYWYRQAAGRGLQLLFYSVGIGQISSEVPQNLSASRPQDRQFILSSKKLLLSDSGFYLCAWSALGQVDGYTFGSGTRLTVV.

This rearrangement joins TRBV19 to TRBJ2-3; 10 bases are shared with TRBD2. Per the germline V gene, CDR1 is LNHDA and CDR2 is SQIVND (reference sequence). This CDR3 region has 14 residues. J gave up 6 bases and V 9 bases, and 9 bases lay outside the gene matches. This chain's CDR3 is CASQRGGLGDTQYF. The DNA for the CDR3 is TGTGCCAGCCAGCGGGGGGGCCTGGGGGATACGCAGTATTTT.